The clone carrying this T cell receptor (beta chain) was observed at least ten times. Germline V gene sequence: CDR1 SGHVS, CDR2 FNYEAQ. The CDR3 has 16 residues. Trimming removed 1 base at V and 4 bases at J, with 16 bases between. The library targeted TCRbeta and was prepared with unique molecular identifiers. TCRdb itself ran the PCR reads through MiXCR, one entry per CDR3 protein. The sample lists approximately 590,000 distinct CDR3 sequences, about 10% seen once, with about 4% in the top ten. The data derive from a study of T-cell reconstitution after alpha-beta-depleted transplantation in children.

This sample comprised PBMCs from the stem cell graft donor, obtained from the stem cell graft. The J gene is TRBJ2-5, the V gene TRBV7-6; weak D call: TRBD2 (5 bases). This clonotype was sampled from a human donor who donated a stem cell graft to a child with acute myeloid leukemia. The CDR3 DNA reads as TGTGCCAGCAGCTTAGAAGCGGCTAGCCTACGAGAGACCCAGTACTTC. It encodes CASSLEAASLRETQYF.